This T cell receptor beta chain was recovered during a study of blood T cell repertoires in COVID-19. Original data processing: Amplification of reference gene primers provided the estimated nucleated cell counts. The data were produced by immunoSEQ multiplex PCR, yet TCRdb's version contains in-frame clones alone and is incomplete. The V and J calls and clone size are taken from that table; D and trimming were inferred from the DNA. The data contain a few hundred thousand clones, 84% of them seen just once; the ten biggest clones take up 1.4%. Material for sequencing was peripheral blood. This clonotype was sampled from a woman in her forties who had recovered from COVID-19.

DNA for the CDR3: TGTGCCAGCAGCCCGGGGGGGACTGAAGCTTTCTTT. Its translation: CASSPGGTEAFF. The gene calls are TRBV7-2 and TRBJ1-1; weak D call: TRBD1 (5 bases). CDR3 length equals 12 residues. V gave up 5 bases and J gave up 5 bases, with 9 bases separating them. Germline lookup yields CDR1 SGHTA and CDR2 FQGNSA.